Below, 22 T cell receptor beta chains from the same sample are listed, as sequenced in a study of PD-1 blockade in classical Hodgkin lymphoma. Every patient relapsed after autologous stem cell transplantation, and brentuximab vedotin exposure varied. Clones were read by immunoSEQ multiplex PCR, and TCRdb kept only the in-frame ones, dropping some. The sample includes approximately 6,900 clones, 70% to 90% of them seen just once. The material sequenced was peripheral blood mononuclear cells (PBMCs), taken before the second cycle of nivolumab. The receptors were sampled from a human donor with classical Hodgkin lymphoma.

The rearrangement joins TRBV7-9 to TRBJ2-3; D might be TRBD1 or TRBD2, each matching 5 bases. The germline V gene has CDR1 SEHNR and CDR2 FQNEAQ (reference sequence). V dropped 5 bases and J dropped 1 base, with 16 bases sitting between them. The CDR3 sequence is 16 residues long. CDR3 region: CASSPTRDARTDTQYF. CDR3 coding DNA: TGTGCCAGCAGCCCTACCCGGGACGCTCGCACAGATACGCAGTATTTT.

A single count supports this clone. The chain combines TRBV6-1 with TRBJ1-5; D remains ambiguous. This CDR3 region has 12 residues. From germline, CDR1 is MNHNS and CDR2 SASEGT. Trimming pared 4 bases from V and 12 bases from J, leaving 13 bases between. The CDR3 loop is CASSAGSRDQHF. In nucleotides, the CDR3 is TGTGCCAGCAGTGCTGGCAGTAGGGACCAGCATTTT.

The chain combines TRBV7-6 with TRBJ2-1; D uncertain. The CDR3 loop spans 16 amino acids. The V end was cut by 2 bases, the J end by 6 bases, with 17 bases between. Germline V gene sequence: CDR1 SGHVS, CDR2 FNYEAQ. The CDR3 spells CASSLRSEGRANEQFF. CDR3 DNA sequence: TGTGCCAGCAGCTTAAGGTCAGAAGGAAGGGCCAATGAGCAGTTCTTC.

The chain employs TRBV10-3 and TRBJ2-1; D is perhaps TRBD2 (6 bases). V was clipped by 4 bases and J by 2 bases, with 21 bases between them. Germline V gene data show CDR1 as ENHRY and CDR2 as SYGVKD. The CDR3 consists of 18 residues. The chain's CDR3 is CAISGGVNRDDTYNEQFF. DNA of the CDR3: TGTGCCATCAGTGGGGGGGTTAACCGGGACGACACCTACAATGAGCAGTTCTTC.

This clone came up once. The chain couples TRBV14 to TRBJ2-1; maybe TRBD1 (5 bases). The CDR3 consists of 14 residues. The germline V gene has CDR1 SGHDN and CDR2 FVKESK. Trimming removed 4 bases at V and 14 bases at J, with 21 bases between. The CDR3 DNA reads TGTGCCAGCAGCCTACGAACCCTTTGGGGCCGCAAGTTCTTC. Translated, it gives CASSLRTLWGRKFF. The variable domain in full, with the rest retrieved from reference TRBV14 and TRBJ2-1, is EAGVTQFPSHSVIEKGQTVTLRCDPISGHDNLYWYRRVMGKEIKFLLHFVKESKQDESGMPNNRFLAERTGGTYSTLKVQPAELEDSGVYFCASSLRTLWGRKFFGPGTRLTVL.

This chain links TRBV2 with TRBJ1-5, with no clear D. The CDR3 extends over 14 amino acids. The V end was cut by 5 bases, the J end by 7 bases, with 15 bases between. The V gene's germline CDR1 is SNHLY and CDR2 FYNNEI. The CDR3 nucleotides read TGTGCCAGCAGTTCGGACGGCTTGGGGCAGCCCCAGCATTTT. Its translation: CASSSDGLGQPQHF.

This chain uses TRBV2 with TRBJ2-5; 7 bases fit TRBD1. V shed 4 bases, J shed 9 bases, and the junction held 20 bases outside the gene matches. The length of the CDR3 is 17 residues. CDR1 and CDR2 from the germline V gene are SNHLY and FYNNEI. The CDR3: CASSAPSNRGPAWAQYF. CDR3 DNA: TGTGCCAGCAGTGCTCCCTCCAACAGGGGACCGGCGTGGGCCCAGTACTTC.

The rearrangement uses TRBV5-1 and TRBJ2-2; TRBD1 matches 7 bases. Germline assignment: CDR1 SGHRS and CDR2 YFSETQ. This CDR3 has 15 amino acids. V was clipped by 4 bases and J by 6 bases; unmatched bases: 9. CDR3 in amino acids: CASSQRTDRAGELFF. The CDR3 nucleotides read TGCGCCAGCAGCCAACGAACAGACAGGGCCGGGGAGCTGTTTTTT. The full variable domain, rest sourced from reference TRBV5-1 and TRBJ2-2, is KAGVTQTPRYLIKTRGQQVTLSCSPISGHRSVSWYQQTPGQGLQFLFEYFSETQRNKGNFPGRFSGRQFSNSRSEMNVSTLELGDSALYLCASSQRTDRAGELFFGEGSRLTVL.

This chain uses TRBV9 with TRBJ2-4, with D perhaps TRBD2 (5 bases). The CDR3 extends over 15 amino acids. CDR1 SGDLS and CDR2 YYNGEE come from the germline V gene. Between the trimmed V and J ends, which lost 0 bases and 5 bases, there was a span of 12 bases. The CDR3 bases are TGTGCCAGCAGCGTAGGGTCGGGGAACCAAAACATTCAGTACTTC. Amino acids: CASSVGSGNQNIQYF.

The rearrangement uses TRBV5-1 and TRBJ1-6, with D perhaps matching TRBD1 (5 bases). CDR1 is SGHRS and CDR2 is YFSETQ in the germline V gene. Trimming stripped 0 bases from V and 7 bases from J, with 8 bases between. The CDR3 has 14 residues. The CDR3 sequence is CASSLVAGNSPLHF. As DNA, the CDR3 is TGCGCCAGCAGCTTGGTTGCAGGGAATTCACCCCTCCACTTT.

The chain recombines TRBV5-6 with TRBJ1-2; D is ambiguous. CDR1 and CDR2 from the germline V gene are SGHDT and YYEEEE. The V end lost 4 bases, the J end lost 1 base, and 20 bases lay between the germline ends. The length of the CDR3 is 17 residues. As DNA, the CDR3 is TGTGCCAGCAGCCCTACTGGGCCTTGGCCTCTTAACTATGGCTACACCTTC. The encoded protein is CASSPTGPWPLNYGYTF.

This clone was recorded a few times. V and J are TRBV10-3 and TRBJ1-1; D is perhaps TRBD1 (6 bases). CDR1 is ENHRY and CDR2 is SYGVKD in the germline V gene. This CDR3 is built from 13 residues. Trimming left V 3 bases short and J 11 bases short, with 16 bases between. The chain's CDR3 is CAISESGGLWAFF. The CDR3 DNA is TGTGCCATCAGTGAATCGGGGGGCCTGTGGGCTTTCTTT.

A note on this clone: One base separates it from a far larger clone, so it is likely a read error. The genes are TRBV7-7 and TRBJ1-1, with D possibly matching TRBD1 (5 bases). Trimming shortened V by 5 bases and J by 1 base, and 8 bases separated the two germline ends. Germline V gene sequence: CDR1 SSHAT, CDR2 FNYEAQ (reference sequence). The CDR3 has 13 amino acids. CDR3 in DNA: TGTGCCAGCAGCGCCGACAGGAACACTGAAGCTTTCTTT. Translated: CASSADRNTEAFF.

This rearrangement joins TRBV4-1 to TRBJ1-1; D possibly corresponds to TRBD1 (6 bases). There are 18 residues in the CDR3. CDR1 and CDR2 from the germline V gene are MGHRA and YSYEKL. The V end was cut by 4 bases, the J end by 4 bases, with 25 bases between. CDR3 in amino acids: CASSPLRGGGFRGTEAFF. Here the CDR3 DNA reads TGCGCCAGCAGCCCCTTGAGGGGGGGCGGGTTTCGGGGCACTGAAGCTTTCTTT.

The V gene is TRBV18, the J gene TRBJ2-7, with TRBD2 identical over 7 bases. CDR3 length: 15 amino acids. Germline lookup yields CDR1 KGHSH and CDR2 LQKENI. The junction had 8 bases not matched to a gene; V was cut back by 3 bases and J by 3 bases. CDR3 DNA sequence: TGTGCCAGCTCACCCATCTCTAGCGGAGTCTACGAGCAGTACGTC. Translation: CASSPISSGVYEQYV.

The chain employs TRBV5-8 and TRBJ2-4, with 7 bases lining up with TRBD1. Trimming took 2 bases from V and 10 from J; bases not matched to a gene: 12. Germline CDR1 is SGHTS and CDR2 is YDEGEE. The CDR3 runs to 15 residues. This CDR3 is CASSFHRGVSEIQYF. CDR3 bases: TGTGCCAGCAGCTTTCACAGGGGAGTATCAGAGATTCAGTACTTC.

This chain connects TRBV7-2 to TRBJ2-1; 16 positions agree with TRBD2. CDR1 is SGHTA and CDR2 is FQGNSA in the germline V gene. Trimming at V came to 5 bases and at J to 0 bases, leaving 4 bases not matched to a gene. This CDR3 has 18 residues. CDR3 amino acids: CASSLGLAGGSSYNEQFF. The CDR3 DNA sequence: TGTGCCAGCAGCCTGGGACTAGCGGGGGGGAGCTCCTACAATGAGCAGTTCTTC.

This chain links TRBV10-3 with TRBJ2-7, with D hard to call. Germline V gene data show CDR1 as ENHRY and CDR2 as SYGVKD. V lost 2 bases to trimming and J lost 2 bases, with 7 bases between them. The CDR3 loop spans 13 amino acids. CDR3 loop: CAISEGPPYEQYV. The CDR3 bases are TGTGCCATCAGTGAGGGGCCACCCTACGAGCAGTACGTC.

The chain recombines TRBV29-1 with TRBJ1-1; no firm D call. CDR1 and CDR2 (germline): SQVTM, ANQGSEA. There are 12 residues in the CDR3. Trimming pared 7 bases from V and 5 bases from J, leaving 14 bases between. The CDR3 protein is CSAKVAGTEAFF. As DNA, the CDR3 is TGCAGCGCCAAGGTGGCGGGAACTGAAGCTTTCTTT.

V is TRBV19 and J is TRBJ1-2; no reliable D call. The CDR3 loop spans 13 amino acids. Trimming left V 3 bases short and J 4 bases short, with 9 bases between. Germline V CDR1 and CDR2: LNHDA, SQIVND (reference sequence). DNA of the CDR3: TGTGCCAGTAGTATGAAGGAGGGCTATGGCTACACCTTC. Translating it yields CASSMKEGYGYTF.

The V gene is TRBV18, the J gene TRBJ2-7; 7 bases are a match to TRBD1. J gave up 0 bases and V 4 bases, and 6 bases lay outside the gene matches. Germline CDR1 and CDR2: KGHSH and LQKENI. The CDR3 contains 15 residues. CDR3 sequence reads: CASSRGGGSSYEQYV. CDR3 coding DNA: TGTGCCAGCTCACGAGGGGGCGGCAGCTCCTACGAGCAGTACGTC.

The chain is built from TRBV4-2 and TRBJ1-6, with D hard to call. The CDR3 consists of 15 residues. V was pared by 0 bases and J by 7 bases, with 10 bases between. Per germline, CDR1 LGHNA and CDR2 YNFKEQ. CDR3: CASSQDLTRNSPLHF. For the CDR3, the DNA is TGTGCCAGCAGCCAAGATCTCACGAGGAATTCACCCCTCCACTTT.